These T cell receptor beta chains were read from a single sample in a study of T cells in Graves' hyperthyroidism and ophthalmopathy. TCRdb reprocessed the multiplex PCR reads with MiXCR, giving one entry per CDR3 protein. The table records under 300,000 distinct CDR3 sequences, around 15% of them present only once. Source material: blood. These TCRs come from a woman aged 50 to 60 with Graves' hyperthyroidism that later progressed to Graves' ophthalmopathy. The CDR3 runs from the conserved cysteine through the conserved F or W.

TRBV27,TRBJ1-1,CASGSHLGTEAFF
TRBV3-1,TRBJ1-2,CASSQETGTSGYTF
TRBV20-1,TRBJ1-4,CSAMRDSHEKLFF
TRBV30,TRBJ2-1,CAWSVGSYNEQFF
TRBV20-1,TRBJ2-5,CSARDGRLQETQYF
TRBV2,TRBJ2-5,CASSVGNLETQYF
TRBV2,TRBJ2-1,CASIGASGRNEQFF
TRBV5-1,TRBJ2-3,CASSVEGGTGEDTQYF
TRBV3-1,TRBJ2-7,CASSQGLRGIYEQYF
TRBV19,TRBJ1-5,CASSIDPWEPQHF
TRBV30,TRBJ1-5,CAWSGTGGNQPQHF
TRBV2,TRBJ2-1,CASTRNGDEQFF
TRBV28,TRBJ1-2,CASRDNIYGYTF
TRBV6-1,TRBJ2-3,CASSEWGQDTQYF
TRBV28,TRBJ1-2,CASTLGRRSYGYTF
TRBV3-1,TRBJ1-2,CASSHRQGVNYGYTF
TRBV5-1,TRBJ2-2,CASSSPGQGNTGELFF
TRBV20-1,TRBJ2-5,CSARQTRETQYF
TRBV20-1,TRBJ2-3,CSAHEQGTLDTQYF
TRBV11-3,TRBJ2-5,CASSLETVETQYF
TRBV7-3,TRBJ1-1,CASRSTAGTEAFF
TRBV24-1,TRBJ1-3,CATSSGSGNTIYF
TRBV19,TRBJ2-3,CASSMSVRASGRRADTQYF
TRBV28,TRBJ2-3,CASSFTIPSTDTQYF
TRBV5-8,TRBJ2-5,CASSVSGTGKGETQYF
TRBV2,TRBJ1-3,CASGSTWLSGNTIYF
TRBV28,TRBJ1-4,CASSLGEELFF
TRBV27,TRBJ2-4,CASIGSGAKNIQYF
TRBV12-3/TRBV12-4,TRBJ1-5,CASRPGTGLYDQPQHF
TRBV9,TRBJ1-1,CASSVDSNTEAFF
TRBV7-3,TRBJ2-7,CASSLWASGSVGEQYF
TRBV19,TRBJ1-4,CASSIVHGTGMYGLFF
TRBV5-1,TRBJ2-5,CASSLRTGQETQYF
TRBV6-1,TRBJ1-4,CASSGTSTNEKLFF
TRBV6-2/TRBV6-3,TRBJ2-5,CASTRLAGETQYF
TRBV7-2,TRBJ2-2,CASRKGRTGELFF
TRBV6-1,TRBJ1-5,CASGHGNQPQHF
TRBV28,TRBJ2-1,CASRMSGGSYNEQFF
TRBV19,TRBJ1-1,CASTAYEVGGSTEAFF
TRBV7-8,TRBJ1-5,CASSLKWWGQPQHF
TRBV7-9,TRBJ2-7,CASSLALGRSSYEQYF
TRBV7-8,TRBJ2-6,CASSLEGAGTGANVLTF
TRBV11-2,TRBJ1-4,CASSLGYRVDEKLFF
TRBV12-3/TRBV12-4,TRBJ1-2,CASSPDRWAGYTF
TRBV5-1,TRBJ2-6,CASSRQARSGANVLTF
TRBV30,TRBJ2-1,CAWSPGGGIEWYNEQFF
TRBV20-1,TRBJ2-3,CSAPSGLAGSYDTQYF
TRBV29-1,TRBJ1-2,CSVRDSGGYGYTF
TRBV20-1,TRBJ2-3,CSAKLSDTQYF
TRBV7-9,TRBJ1-5,CASSTMGSQPQHF
TRBV28,TRBJ2-3,CASSRGGLAGRTDTQYF